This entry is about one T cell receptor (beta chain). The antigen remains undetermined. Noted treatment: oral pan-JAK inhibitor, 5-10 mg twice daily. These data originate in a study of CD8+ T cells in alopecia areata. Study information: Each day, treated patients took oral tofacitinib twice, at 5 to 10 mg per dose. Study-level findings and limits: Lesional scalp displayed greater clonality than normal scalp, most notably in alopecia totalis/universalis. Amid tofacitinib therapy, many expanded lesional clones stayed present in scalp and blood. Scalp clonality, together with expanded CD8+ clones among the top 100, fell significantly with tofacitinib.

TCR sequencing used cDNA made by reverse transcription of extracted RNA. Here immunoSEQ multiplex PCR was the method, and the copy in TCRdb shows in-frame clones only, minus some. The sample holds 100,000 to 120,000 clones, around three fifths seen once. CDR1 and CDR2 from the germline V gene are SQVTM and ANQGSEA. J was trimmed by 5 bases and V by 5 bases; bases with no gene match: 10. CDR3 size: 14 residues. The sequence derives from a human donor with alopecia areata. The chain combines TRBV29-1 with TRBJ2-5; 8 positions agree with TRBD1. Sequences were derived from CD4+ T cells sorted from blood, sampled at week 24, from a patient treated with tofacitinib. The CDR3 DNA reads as TGCAGCGTTTCGCTTGACAGGGGACCGGAGACCCAGTACTTC. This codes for CSVSLDRGPETQYF.